The 22 T cell receptor beta chains below all came from one sample that was sequenced in a study of T cells in localized non-small cell lung cancer. Assay: immunoSEQ multiplex PCR; the TCRdb copy retains only in-frame clones and omits some. The sample records 60,000 to 85,000 clones, 85% to 90% being singletons. Sequencing used peripheral blood, obtained before any cancer treatment. The source of these receptors is a male donor aged 60 or over with stage III squamous cell lung carcinoma.

This clone was seen just once. Other DNA sequences in the sample encode the same CDR3. The chain carries TRBV6-1 and TRBJ2-5; the match to TRBD2 covers 11 bases. This CDR3 has 16 residues. Germline assignment: CDR1 MNHNS and CDR2 SASEGT. After removal of 0 bases from V and 4 bases from J, the junction contained 4 bases not matched to a gene. CDR3 DNA sequence: TGTGCCAGCAGTGAAGCGCTAGCGGGGGGTTCAGAGACCCAGTACTTC. Residues: CASSEALAGGSETQYF.

The chain has TRBV4-3 and TRBJ2-5, with a weak D call TRBD1 (8 bases). Trimming removed 0 bases from V and 5 bases from J, with 13 bases in between. Germline V gene sequence: CDR1 LGHNA, CDR2 YSLEER. The CDR3 is 15 residues long. The CDR3 loop is CASSQEGQGGETQYF. CDR3 sequence (DNA): TGCGCCAGCAGCCAAGAAGGACAGGGAGGGGAGACCCAGTACTTC.

The CDR3 DNA sequence: TGTGCCAGCAGTTCCCTCGAGACAGGGAACAATGAGCAGTTCTTC. Its translation: CASSSLETGNNEQFF. The genes are TRBV11-2 and TRBJ2-1, with 7 nucleotides matching TRBD1. V was pared by 6 bases and J by 5 bases, with 10 bases of the junction left unmatched. The CDR3 sequence is 15 residues long. The germline CDR1 and CDR2 sequences are SGHAT and FQNNGV.

This chain uses TRBV7-6 with TRBJ1-6, with unresolved D. CDR1 SGHVS and CDR2 FNYEAQ come from the germline V gene. Trimming cost V 4 bases and J 0 bases, with 16 bases left between them. CDR3 length: 18 amino acids. The CDR3 DNA sequence: TGTGCCAGCAGCTGGGGAACTCCCGGGAGCTCCTATAATTCACCCCTCCACTTT. Translating it yields CASSWGTPGSSYNSPLHF.

The chain joins TRBV2 to TRBJ1-1; TRBD1 agrees at 9 bases. The V and J ends lost 3 bases and 0 bases, in that order; junction bases with no gene match: 5. The CDR3 loop spans 16 amino acids. The germline V gene encodes CDR1 SNHLY and CDR2 FYNNEI. CDR3 amino acids: CASSDKDRGMNTEAFF. The CDR3 nucleotides read TGTGCCAGCAGTGATAAGGACAGGGGTATGAACACTGAAGCTTTCTTT.

V and J are TRBV7-9 and TRBJ1-6; possible D gene TRBD1, 5 bases. V was shortened by 2 bases and J by 10 bases, with 21 bases between the two germline ends. Germline loops: CDR1 SEHNR, CDR2 FQNEAQ (reference sequence). This CDR3 region has 17 residues. CDR3 protein: CASSLHDRRGARSPLHF. In DNA form, the CDR3 reads TGTGCCAGCAGCTTACATGACCGACGCGGGGCTCGATCACCCCTCCACTTT.

This chain uses TRBV5-8 with TRBJ2-6; no definite D call. V lost 0 bases to trimming and J lost 1 base, with 5 bases between them. Germline V gene data show CDR1 as SGHTS and CDR2 as YDEGEE. The CDR3 runs 15 residues. CDR3 sequence reads: CASSLAGSGANVLTF. CDR3 in DNA: TGTGCCAGCAGCTTGGCCGGTTCTGGGGCCAACGTCCTGACTTTC.

The chain combines TRBV5-4 with TRBJ2-6; D ambiguous. The germline V and J ends were trimmed by 0 bases and 4 bases, with 8 bases remaining between them. CDR1 and CDR2 (germline): SGHNT, YYREEE (reference sequence). There are 15 residues in the CDR3. The CDR3 loop reads CASSLGASGANVLTF. For the CDR3, the DNA is TGTGCCAGCAGCTTGGGAGCATCCGGGGCCAACGTCCTGACTTTC.

Only a few counts were recorded for this clone. This rearrangement joins TRBV29-1 to TRBJ1-1, with no clear D. This CDR3 is 12 amino acids long. The V and J ends lost 4 bases and 1 base respectively, with 7 bases between them. Germline CDR1 is SQVTM and CDR2 is ANQGSEA. Written as DNA, the CDR3 is TGCAGCGTTGGGCAGTGGAACACTGAAGCTTTCTTT. Translation gives CSVGQWNTEAFF.

The chain uses TRBV19 and TRBJ1-1; perhaps TRBD1 as D (6 bases). CDR3 size: 12 residues. Germline V gene lookup returns CDR1 LNHDA and CDR2 SQIVND (reference sequence). The V gene lost 5 bases and the J gene lost 6 bases, with 10 bases spanning the gap. The CDR3 sequence is CASSAGAPEAFF. For the CDR3, the DNA is TGTGCCAGTAGTGCGGGGGCTCCTGAAGCTTTCTTT.

The chain combines TRBV7-3 with TRBJ2-2, with 7 bases fitting TRBD1. CDR1 and CDR2 from the germline V gene are SGHTA and FQGTGA. The CDR3 runs 15 residues. The V and J ends lost 6 bases and 2 bases, in that order; junction bases with no gene match: 6. The CDR3 protein is CASSQGGRNTGELFF. CDR3 coding DNA: TGTGCCAGCAGTCAAGGGGGCAGAAACACCGGGGAGCTGTTTTTT.

This clone is a singleton in its sample. The chain recombines TRBV19 with TRBJ1-5, with D possibly being TRBD1 (5 bases). V dropped 3 bases and J dropped 6 bases, with 15 bases sitting between them. The CDR3 has 15 residues. Germline loops: CDR1 LNHDA, CDR2 SQIVND (reference sequence). CDR3: CASSMSREGGQPQHF. CDR3 bases: TGTGCCAGTAGTATGTCCAGGGAGGGAGGTCAGCCCCAGCATTTT.

This chain joins TRBV7-9 and TRBJ1-5; D not resolved. In germline, CDR1 is SEHNR, CDR2 FQNEAQ (reference sequence). Trimming cost V 0 bases and J 3 bases, with 9 bases left between them. This CDR3 contains 15 residues. CDR3 protein: CASSLAGSNNQPQHF. CDR3 sequence (DNA): TGTGCCAGCAGCTTAGCAGGTTCCAACAATCAGCCCCAGCATTTT.

The chain is built from TRBV6-1 and TRBJ1-2, with TRBD1 matching 10 bases. Germline V CDR1 and CDR2: MNHNS, SASEGT. V shed 5 bases and J 4 bases; nucleotides not matched to a gene: 7. CDR3 length: 15 amino acids. CDR3 amino acids: CASSWDRGISYGYTF. The CDR3 DNA is TGTGCCAGCAGTTGGGACAGGGGAATCAGCTATGGCTACACCTTC.

V usage is TRBV7-2 and J usage is TRBJ1-2; D possibly corresponds to TRBD1 (5 bases). Trimming shortened V by 6 bases and J by 2 bases, and 13 bases separated the two germline ends. Germline CDR1 and CDR2: SGHTA and FQGNSA. CDR3 size: 14 residues. CDR3: CASSLTWTNYGYTF. The CDR3 region has the DNA TGTGCCAGCAGTCTTACGTGGACAAACTATGGCTACACCTTC.

J is TRBJ1-1 and V is TRBV5-1, with D possibly matching TRBD1 (6 bases). The CDR3 is made up of 13 amino acids. Trimming left V 4 bases short and J 5 bases short, with 12 bases between. CDR1 SGHRS and CDR2 YFSETQ come from the germline V gene. This CDR3 reads CASSTGSGTEAFF. CDR3 in DNA: TGCGCCAGCAGCACAGGGTCGGGGACTGAAGCTTTCTTT.

The chain has TRBV30 and TRBJ2-5; 7 bases agree with TRBD1. The germline gives CDR1 GTSNPN, CDR2 SVGIG (reference sequence). Trimming at V came to 3 bases and at J to 5 bases, leaving 3 bases not matched to a gene. This CDR3 is 12 amino acids long. CDR3 nucleotide sequence: TGTGCCTGGAGCACAGGGGAGGAGACCCAGTACTTC. This codes for CAWSTGEETQYF.

This rearrangement joins TRBV18 to TRBJ1-1; D not resolved. The germline V and J ends were trimmed by 4 bases and 0 bases, with 12 bases remaining between them. The CDR3 consists of 15 residues. Per germline, CDR1 KGHSH and CDR2 LQKENI. The CDR3 region has the DNA TGTGCCAGCTCACGGGGTCGAGATATGAACACTGAAGCTTTCTTT. This gives the protein CASSRGRDMNTEAFF.

The CDR3 nucleotides read TGTGCCAGCAGCTGGACCGGGCCCGGAACCGGGGAGCTGTTTTTT. Translated: CASSWTGPGTGELFF. This chain connects TRBV5-8 to TRBJ2-2; D unresolved. This CDR3 region has 15 residues. With 3 bases removed from V and 5 bases from J, the gap between germline ends came to 14 bases. Germline V gene lookup returns CDR1 SGHTS and CDR2 YDEGEE. Combining the CDR3 with reference TRBV5-8 and TRBJ2-2 gives the whole variable domain EAGVTQSPTHLIKTRGQQATLRCSPISGHTSVYWYQQALGLGLQFLLWYDEGEERNRGNFPPRFSGRQFPNYSSELNVNALELEDSALYLCASSWTGPGTGELFFGEGSRLTVL.

The chain links TRBV14 to TRBJ1-1; D is possibly TRBD1 (6 bases). Germline V gene sequence: CDR1 SGHDN, CDR2 FVKESK. This CDR3 comprises 18 residues. V was cut by 0 bases and J by 4 bases, with 21 bases left in between. The CDR3 sequence: CASSQDSIQGFTTTEAFF. CDR3 DNA: TGTGCCAGCAGCCAAGATAGTATCCAGGGGTTCACGACCACTGAAGCTTTCTTT.

The V gene is TRBV5-1, the J gene TRBJ2-5; 10 bases match TRBD2. The CDR3 extends over 18 amino acids. With 4 bases clipped from V and 2 bases from J, the junction kept 14 bases outside the gene matches. Germline loops: CDR1 SGHRS, CDR2 YFSETQ. Here the CDR3 reads CASSPAGGLAGDQETQYF. The CDR3 DNA sequence: TGCGCCAGCAGCCCTGCTGGAGGGCTAGCGGGGGATCAAGAGACCCAGTACTTC.

The chain joins TRBV19 to TRBJ2-1; tentative D call: TRBD1 (6 bases). V lost 4 bases to trimming and J lost 7 bases, with 14 bases between them. CDR3 size: 14 residues. The germline CDR1 and CDR2 sequences are LNHDA and SQIVND (reference sequence). The chain's CDR3 is CASSTQSTGNEQFF. CDR3 sequence (DNA): TGTGCCAGTAGTACACAATCAACAGGGAATGAGCAGTTCTTC.